These T cell receptor beta chains were read from a single sample in a study of regulatory T cells in long-lasting Graves disease. From the multiplex PCR reads, TCRdb called clonotypes with MiXCR, one entry per CDR3 protein. The sample carries about 430,000 distinct CDR3 sequences, under 25% recorded once. The specimen was peripheral blood mononuclear cells (PBMCs), collected when the disease was refractory, from a patient treated with antithyroid drugs. The receptors stem from a female donor with Graves disease. Each CDR3 is given with its conserved first and last residue. The D gene is left open where the match is weak. Where a row states a size, it is once, few, many or the class of an expanded clone; other rows omit it.

-	-	TRBV20-1	TRBJ1-1	CSAPGPGLYTEAFF	TGCAGTGCACCAGGCCCCGGTTTATACACTGAAGCTTTCTTT
-	-	TRBV19	TRBJ2-1	CASSIGGRSSYNEQFF	TGTGCCAGTAGTATCGGAGGCAGAAGCTCCTACAATGAGCAGTTCTTC
-	-	TRBV29-1	TRBJ2-7	CSAHQNYEQYF	TGCAGCGCGCACCAAAACTACGAGCAGTACTTC
-	many	TRBV6-5	TRBJ2-7	CASSYQVGGGYEQYF	TGTGCCAGCAGTTACCAAGTGGGGGGCGGCTACGAGCAGTACTTC
-	many	TRBV6-5	TRBJ2-2	CAGTRAPNTGELFF	TGTGCCGGAACGCGGGCACCGAACACCGGGGAGCTGTTTTTT
-	many	TRBV12-3/TRBV12-4	TRBJ2-2	CAGQRGGGTGELFF	TGTGCCGGACAGAGAGGGGGTGGAACCGGGGAGCTGTTTTTT
-	many	TRBV28	TRBJ1-5	CASSSEGAGGLLYSNQPQHF	TGTGCCAGCAGTTCCGAAGGAGCAGGCGGGTTACTCTATAGCAATCAGCCCCAGCATTTT
-	few	TRBV6-2/TRBV6-3	TRBJ2-1	CASRVDTYNEQFF	TGTGCCAGCAGGGTCGACACCTACAATGAGCAGTTCTTC
-	few	TRBV29-1	TRBJ1-4	CSVEGSGGTTNEKLFF	TGCAGTGTTGAGGGTTCTGGGGGGACAACTAATGAAAAACTGTTTTTT
TRBD1	many	TRBV28	TRBJ1-6	CASRGQGGDNSPLHF	TGTGCCAGCAGGGGACAGGGCGGAGATAATTCACCCCTCCACTTT
-	many	TRBV11-1	TRBJ2-1	CASSPREAGNEQFF	TGTGCCAGCAGCCCGCGGGAAGCTGGTAATGAGCAGTTCTTC
-	-	TRBV5-1	TRBJ1-2	CASSPTAYYGYTF	TGCGCCAGCAGCCCAACAGCGTACTATGGCTACACCTTC
-	many	TRBV29-1	TRBJ1-5	CSVGNNQPQHF	TGCAGCGTGGGCAATAATCAGCCCCAGCATTTT
-	many	TRBV28	TRBJ1-5	CASSRAGVSNQPQHF	TGTGCCAGCAGCCGCGCCGGGGTGAGCAATCAGCCCCAGCATTTT
TRBD1	-	TRBV15	TRBJ2-7	CATSRPTGQPYEQYF	TGTGCCACCAGCAGACCGACAGGGCAGCCCTACGAGCAGTACTTC
-	many	TRBV28	TRBJ2-7	CASSDPDEQYF	TGTGCCAGCAGTGACCCCGACGAGCAGTACTTC
-	many	TRBV30	TRBJ1-2	CAWSRDESHGYTF	TGTGCCTGGAGCCGGGACGAGTCCCATGGCTACACCTTC
TRBD1	many	TRBV2	TRBJ1-1	CASSEPRDRVNTEAFF	TGTGCCAGCAGTGAGCCCCGGGACAGGGTGAACACTGAAGCTTTCTTT
-	few	TRBV28	TRBJ2-1	CASSPWDHMHEQFF	TGTGCCAGCAGTCCATGGGACCACATGCATGAGCAGTTCTTC
-	-	TRBV20-1	TRBJ2-1	CSAREINEQFF	TGCAGTGCTCGGGAGATCAATGAGCAGTTCTTC
-	few	TRBV14	TRBJ1-4	CASSQLGQLNEKLFF	TGTGCCAGCAGCCAGTTGGGACAACTTAATGAAAAACTGTTTTTT
-	many	TRBV2	TRBJ2-5	CASRAPILTETQYF	TGTGCCAGCAGGGCACCCATCCTAACGGAGACCCAGTACTTC
TRBD2	many	TRBV15	TRBJ2-5	CATSRDGAGVMAETQYF	TGTGCCACCAGCAGAGATGGGGCGGGAGTCATGGCAGAGACCCAGTACTTC
-	many	TRBV20-1	TRBJ2-2	CSADTGELFF	TGCAGTGCCGACACCGGGGAGCTGTTTTTT
TRBD1	-	TRBV28	TRBJ1-3	CASSTGALNGLSGNTIYF	TGTGCCAGCAGTACAGGGGCCTTAAATGGGCTCTCTGGAAACACCATATATTTT
TRBD1	many	TRBV2	TRBJ1-2	CASSEGGGRGPFGYTF	TGTGCCAGCAGTGAAGGAGGAGGCAGGGGGCCGTTTGGCTACACCTTC
TRBD2	few	TRBV15	TRBJ2-7	CATSTGTSGSYEQYF	TGTGCCACCAGCACCGGGACTAGCGGTTCCTACGAGCAGTACTTC
-	many	TRBV12-3/TRBV12-4	TRBJ1-3	CASSPVGYSGNTIYF	TGTGCCAGCAGCCCTGTCGGGTATTCTGGAAACACCATATATTTT
-	many	TRBV28	TRBJ2-7	CASRTAGMGNEQYF	TGTGCCAGCAGGACAGCGGGCATGGGTAACGAGCAGTACTTC
TRBD1	many	TRBV28	TRBJ2-7	CASSLLAETGDLPAEQYF	TGTGCCAGCAGTTTACTCGCCGAGACAGGGGACCTCCCTGCGGAGCAGTACTTC
TRBD2	-	TRBV20-1	TRBJ2-5	CSARDTAGAETQYF	TGCAGTGCTAGAGATACAGCGGGAGCAGAGACCCAGTACTTC
-	many	TRBV28	TRBJ1-1	CASSLFRGIPEAFF	TGTGCCAGCAGTTTATTTCGGGGAATACCTGAAGCTTTCTTT
-	few	TRBV10-2	TRBJ1-5	CASSDMDQPQHF	TGCGCCAGCAGTGATATGGATCAGCCCCAGCATTTT
TRBD1	few	TRBV19	TRBJ1-4	CASSKTGTGREKLFF	TGTGCCAGTAGTAAAACCGGGACAGGGCGAGAAAAACTGTTTTTT
-	few	TRBV4-1	TRBJ1-4	CASSPSGGRGEKLFF	TGCGCCAGCAGCCCCAGCGGGGGGCGCGGTGAAAAACTGTTTTTT
-	-	TRBV5-1	TRBJ1-1	CASRAVNTEAFF	TGCGCCAGCAGGGCGGTGAACACTGAAGCTTTCTTT
-	many	TRBV29-1	TRBJ2-7	CSVGLGEQYF	TGCAGCGTTGGGCTCGGGGAGCAGTACTTC
TRBD1	-	TRBV25-1	TRBJ1-2	CASSGKGAEHGYTF	TGTGCCAGCAGTGGAAAGGGGGCCGAACATGGCTACACCTTC
-	many	TRBV12-3/TRBV12-4	TRBJ1-2	CASTSRGGAAAGYTF	TGTGCCAGCACCTCCCGGGGGGGGGCGGCGGCTGGCTACACCTTC
-	-	TRBV29-1	TRBJ2-3	CSVVSPSTDTQYF	TGCAGCGTTGTTAGTCCTAGCACAGATACGCAGTATTTT
-	many	TRBV28	TRBJ2-5	CASSLGRGRETQYF	TGTGCCAGCAGTTTGGGCAGGGGGAGGGAGACCCAGTACTTC
-	few	TRBV28	TRBJ2-4	CASRRTSTNIQYF	TGTGCCAGCAGAAGAACTAGTACAAACATTCAGTACTTC
-	many	TRBV28	TRBJ2-7	CASNLDRSEAEQYF	TGTGCCAGCAACCTCGACAGATCGGAGGCGGAACAGTACTTC
-	few	TRBV9	TRBJ2-5	CASSVALNQGTQYF	TGTGCCAGCAGCGTAGCTCTAAACCAAGGGACCCAGTACTTC
-	many	TRBV28	TRBJ1-1	CASSHDWRTEAFF	TGTGCCAGCAGCCACGACTGGAGGACTGAAGCTTTCTTT